A single sample gave rise to the 8 T cell receptor beta chains below, sequenced in a study of blood T cell repertoires in COVID-19. TCRdb's table, derived via immunoSEQ multiplex PCR, lists solely in-frame clones and lacks some. This table has more than 95,000 clones, roughly 74% appearing once. Sequenced: peripheral blood. The receptor source for this set is a man aged 55 to 70 with acute or convalescent COVID-19.

This clone was detected a few times. The chain is built from TRBV25-1 and TRBJ2-5; a possible D gene is TRBD2 (5 bases). The V end lost 5 bases, the J end lost 5 bases, and 18 bases lay between the germline ends. CDR3 length: 15 amino acids. Germline CDR1 MGHDK, CDR2 SYGVNS. The chain's CDR3 is CASSNSVEVVETQYF. The CDR3 DNA reads as TGTGCCAGCAGTAATTCAGTGGAGGTGGTGGAGACCCAGTACTTC. Combining the CDR3 with reference TRBV25-1 and TRBJ2-5 gives the whole variable domain EADIYQTPRYLVIGTGKKITLECSQTMGHDKMYWYQQDPGMELHLIHYSYGVNSTEKGDLSSESTVSRIRTEHFPLTLESARPSHTSQYLCASSNSVEVVETQYFGPGTRLLVL.

The chain links TRBV7-9 to TRBJ2-3; D perhaps matches TRBD2 (5 bases). The CDR3 covers 15 residues. V was cut by 3 bases and J by 7 bases, with 17 bases left in between. Germline V gene lookup returns CDR1 SEHNR and CDR2 FQNEAQ (reference sequence). Here the CDR3 reads CASSFQAATGNTQYF. As DNA, the CDR3 is TGTGCCAGCAGCTTTCAAGCGGCCACTGGTAATACGCAGTATTTT.

This chain uses TRBV3-1 (or the pseudogene TRBV3-2) with TRBJ1-6, with a possible D match to TRBD1 (5 bases). This CDR3 contains 16 residues. The V gene's germline CDR1 is LGHDT and CDR2 YNNKEL (reference sequence). V dropped 6 bases and J dropped 7 bases, with 19 bases sitting between them. CDR3 coding DNA: TGTGCCAGCAGAAGCGGTGGGGGAGGGCGCAATTCACCCCTCCACTTT. It codes for CASRSGGGGRNSPLHF.

The J gene is TRBJ2-5, the V gene TRBV30, with 7 positions matching TRBD1. CDR3 length equals 14 residues. V gave up 5 bases and J gave up 5 bases; unmatched junction bases: 11. The V gene's germline CDR1 is GTSNPN and CDR2 SVGIG (reference sequence). CDR3 sequence reads: CAWERNRGVETQYF. CDR3 nucleotide sequence: TGTGCCTGGGAACGCAACAGGGGCGTGGAGACCCAGTACTTC. Supplemented by reference TRBV30 and TRBJ2-5, the full variable domain reads SQTIHQWPATLVQPVGSPLSLECTVEGTSNPNLYWYRQAAGRGLQLLFYSVGIGQISSEVPQNLSASRPQDRQFILSSKKLLLSDSGFYLCAWERNRGVETQYFGPGTRLLVL.

Only one count was recorded for this clone. This rearrangement joins TRBV6-4 to TRBJ2-1; TRBD1 agrees at 8 bases. From germline, CDR1 is MRHNA and CDR2 SNTAGT. The CDR3 totals 16 residues. Trimming at V came to 5 bases and at J to 8 bases, leaving 14 bases not matched to a gene. CDR3 protein: CASSSTGTGGSDEQFF. The CDR3 nucleotides read TGTGCCAGCAGTAGCACAGGGACAGGTGGATCCGATGAGCAGTTCTTC.

The genes are TRBV10-3 and TRBJ1-2, with a possible D match to TRBD1 (6 bases). V was cut by 2 bases and J by 4 bases, with 11 bases left in between. The CDR3 has 14 amino acids. Looked up from germline, CDR1 is ENHRY and CDR2 is SYGVKD. For the CDR3, the DNA is TGTGCCATCAGTGAGGAGATGGACAGCTATGGCTACACCTTC. Protein: CAISEEMDSYGYTF.

The V and J genes are TRBV18 and TRBJ1-2; TRBD1 matches 8 bases. From germline, CDR1 is KGHSH and CDR2 LQKENI. The CDR3 has 14 residues. V lost 7 bases, J lost 4 bases, and 8 bases stayed unmatched. The CDR3 nucleotides read TGTGCCAGCTTTCCCGGACAGGGAGGCTATGGCTACACCTTC. This encodes CASFPGQGGYGYTF.

This clone was detected only once. This sequence joins TRBV5-1 and TRBJ2-1; 10 positions agree with TRBD2. Germline CDR1 and CDR2: SGHRS and YFSETQ. The J segment lost 7 bases and the V segment lost 2 bases, leaving 9 bases of the junction unmatched. This CDR3 is built from 16 residues. DNA of the CDR3: TGCGCCAGCAGCTTTGGACTAGCGGATGGTGGGAATGAGCAGTTCTTC. Translated: CASSFGLADGGNEQFF. Variable domain in full (rest from reference TRBV5-1 and TRBJ2-1): KAGVTQTPRYLIKTRGQQVTLSCSPISGHRSVSWYQQTPGQGLQFLFEYFSETQRNKGNFPGRFSGRQFSNSRSEMNVSTLELGDSALYLCASSFGLADGGNEQFFGPGTRLTVL.